The 7 T cell receptor beta chains below all came from one sample that was sequenced in a study of T cell responses to AZD1222 COVID-19 vaccine. This table comes from immunoSEQ multiplex PCR, and its TCRdb copy is limited to in-frame clones, with some not included. The sample includes under 150,000 clones, 92% of them seen just once. Sample: peripheral blood, taken on day 0 of AZD1222 vaccination. These receptors all come from an adult in good health.

The V gene is TRBV28, the J gene TRBJ1-2; D remains unclear. Trimming cost V 8 bases and J 4 bases, with 11 bases left between them. The CDR3 is 12 residues long. Germline CDR1 is MDHEN and CDR2 is SYDVKM. The CDR3 protein is CASGTEPYGYTF. The CDR3 bases are TGTGCCAGCGGAACAGAACCCTATGGCTACACCTTC.

The CDR3 sequence: CASSIDTGGGTQYF. CDR3 bases: TGTGCCAGTAGTATAGATACCGGGGGAGGTACGCAGTATTTT. The genes are TRBV19 and TRBJ2-3, with a tentative D call TRBD2 (6 bases). CDR3 size: 14 residues. The germline gives CDR1 LNHDA, CDR2 SQIVND (reference sequence). Trimming took off 0 bases at V and 8 bases at J, with 12 bases between the two ends.

The chain is built from TRBV18 and TRBJ2-1; no clear D. The CDR3 consists of 14 residues. The V end was cut by 3 bases, the J end by 3 bases, with 9 bases between. In germline, CDR1 is KGHSH, CDR2 LQKENI. The CDR3: CASSPQFVYNEQFF. CDR3 DNA: TGTGCCAGCTCACCCCAATTCGTCTACAATGAGCAGTTCTTC.

The genes are TRBV27 and TRBJ1-1; tentatively, D is TRBD1 (5 bases). Germline V CDR1 and CDR2: MNHEY, SMNVEV (reference sequence). V gave up 3 bases and J gave up 7 bases, with 12 bases separating them. CDR3 length equals 13 residues. Here the CDR3 reads CASSFRGIIEAFF. In DNA, the CDR3 is TGTGCCAGCAGTTTCCGGGGGATCATTGAAGCTTTCTTT.

The rearrangement uses TRBV19 and TRBJ2-5, with D possibly TRBD2 on 5 matching bases. V lost 5 bases, J lost 1 base, and 8 bases lay in between. The V gene's germline CDR1 is LNHDA and CDR2 SQIVND (reference sequence). The CDR3 runs to 13 residues. The CDR3 bases are TGTGCCAGTAGTCAGGACTCCCAAGAGACCCAGTACTTC. Protein sequence: CASSQDSQETQYF.

This clone showed up just once. The genes are TRBV30 and TRBJ2-1; 8 bases match TRBD2. This CDR3 is 13 amino acids long. CDR1 GTSNPN and CDR2 SVGIG come from the germline V gene (reference sequence). The trim removed 0 bases at V and 13 bases at J, leaving 8 bases unmatched. For the CDR3, the DNA is TGTGCCTGGAGTGTAAAAAGCGGGAGAGGACAGTTCTTC. Its protein is CAWSVKSGRGQFF. The whole variable domain, remainder taken from reference TRBV30 and TRBJ2-1, is SQTIHQWPATLVQPVGSPLSLECTVEGTSNPNLYWYRQAAGRGLQLLFYSVGIGQISSEVPQNLSASRPQDRQFILSSKKLLLSDSGFYLCAWSVKSGRGQFFGPGTRLTVL.

The chain employs TRBV7-4 and TRBJ1-3; the match to TRBD1 covers 7 bases. CDR3 length: 17 residues. Germline V gene sequence: CDR1 SGHVT, CDR2 SQSDAQ. The J segment lost 0 bases and the V segment lost 3 bases, leaving 8 bases of the junction unmatched. The CDR3 sequence is CASSFNGRDSSGNTIYF. Here the CDR3 DNA reads TGTGCCAGCAGCTTTAATGGCAGGGACAGCTCTGGAAACACCATATATTTT.